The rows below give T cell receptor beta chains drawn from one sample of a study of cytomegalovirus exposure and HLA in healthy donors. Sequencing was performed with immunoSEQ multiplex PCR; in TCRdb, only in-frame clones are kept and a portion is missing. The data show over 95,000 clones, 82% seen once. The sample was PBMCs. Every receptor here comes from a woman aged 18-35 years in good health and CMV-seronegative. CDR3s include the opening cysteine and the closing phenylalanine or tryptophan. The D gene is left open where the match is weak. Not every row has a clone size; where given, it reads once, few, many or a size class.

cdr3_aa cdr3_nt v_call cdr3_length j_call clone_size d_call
CASSPATVNTEAFF TGTGCCAGCAGTCCCGCGACAGTGAACACTGAAGCTTTCTTT TRBV27 14 TRBJ1-1 NA NA
CASSGTGESLNTEAFF TGTGCCAGCAGTGGGACAGGGGAGTCCCTGAACACTGAAGCTTTCTTT TRBV6-1 16 TRBJ1-1 few TRBD1
CASSLRPSGSAFTDTQYF TGTGCCAGCAGCTTGCGACCTAGCGGGAGCGCGTTCACAGATACGCAGTATTTT TRBV9 18 TRBJ2-3 NA TRBD2
CASSSPIGNTIYF TGTGCCAGCAGCTCACCTATCGGAAACACCATATATTTT TRBV14 13 TRBJ1-3 few NA
CASSPVGNTGSYGYTF TGTGCCAGCAGCCCGGTGGGAAATACAGGGTCCTATGGCTACACCTTC TRBV7-2 16 TRBJ1-2 NA NA
CAWSQGTGHTDTQYF TGTGCCTGGAGCCAAGGGACAGGCCACACAGATACGCAGTATTTT TRBV30 15 TRBJ2-3 NA TRBD1
CASRTLNEKLFF TGTGCCAGCAGGACACTCAATGAAAAACTGTTTTTT TRBV2 12 TRBJ1-4 NA NA
CASSPTPPSGGAIDTQYF TGTGCCAGCTCACCTACCCCGCCCAGCGGGGGGGCGATAGATACGCAGTATTTT TRBV18 18 TRBJ2-3 NA TRBD2
CASSLRGQETQYF TGTGCCAGCAGCCTCCGGGGGCAAGAGACCCAGTACTTC TRBV13 13 TRBJ2-5 once NA
CASSVDRAWPQHF TGTGCCAGCAGCGTCGACAGGGCTTGGCCCCAGCATTTT TRBV7-8 13 TRBJ1-5 once TRBD1
CASSLVYRNTDTQYF TGTGCCAGCAGCTTAGTATACAGAAACACAGATACGCAGTATTTT TRBV11-2 15 TRBJ2-3 NA NA
CASSLPSYTDTQYF TGTGCCAGCAGTTTACCCTCTTACACAGATACGCAGTATTTT TRBV28 14 TRBJ2-3 few NA
CASSYGSPNYGYTF TGTGCCAGCAGTTACGGCAGTCCCAACTATGGCTACACCTTC TRBV6-5 14 TRBJ1-2 NA NA